What follows are 11 T cell receptor beta chains derived from one specimen sequenced in a study of blood T cell repertoires in COVID-19. Produced via immunoSEQ multiplex PCR; TCRdb's table is partial and in-frame only. The data hold 200,000 to 250,000 clones, with 70% to 90% observed a single time. Source material: PBMCs or T cells enriched from blood (not recorded which). The receptors stem from a middle-aged man who had recovered from COVID-19.

This clone was recorded once. The chain combines TRBV7-3 with TRBJ2-1; TRBD2 agrees at 13 bases. The trim removed 5 bases at V and 2 bases at J, leaving 3 bases unmatched. CDR1 SGHTA and CDR2 FQGTGA come from the germline V gene. CDR3 length: 16 residues. CDR3 bases: TGTGCCAGCAGCCCTGGACTAGCGGGGGCCTACAATGAGCAGTTCTTC. Its protein is CASSPGLAGAYNEQFF.

This sequence joins TRBV6-5 and TRBJ2-7; the match to TRBD1 covers 7 bases. This CDR3 spans 15 amino acids. The V and J ends lost 2 bases and 1 base, in that order; junction bases with no gene match: 5. Per germline, CDR1 MNHEY and CDR2 SVGAGI. In nucleotides, the CDR3 is TGTGCCAGCAGTTACGACCGGGACAGTTCCTACGAGCAGTACTTC. Amino acids: CASSYDRDSSYEQYF.

The rearrangement joins TRBV28 to TRBJ1-5; TRBD1 matches at 7 bases. Germline trimming cut 5 bases from V and 7 bases from J; bases unmatched to any gene: 8. This CDR3 has 14 amino acids. The germline V gene encodes CDR1 MDHEN and CDR2 SYDVKM. The CDR3 bases are TGTGCCAGCAGTCCGACAGGGAATCGCCAGCCCCAGCATTTT. Protein product: CASSPTGNRQPQHF.

The V gene is TRBV9, the J gene TRBJ1-1; D uncertain. The CDR3 covers 14 residues. The V end lost 0 bases, the J end lost 3 bases, and 9 bases lay between the germline ends. CDR1 SGDLS and CDR2 YYNGEE come from the germline V gene. The CDR3 DNA reads as TGTGCCAGCAGCGTAGTGGTAGAGGACACTGAAGCTTTCTTT. Amino acid sequence: CASSVVVEDTEAFF.

This CDR3 reads CASSLAFGSGNTIYF. The CDR3 nucleotides read TGTGCCAGCAGCTTAGCTTTCGGCTCTGGAAACACCATATATTTT. This chain connects TRBV7-8 to TRBJ1-3; D not resolved. Germline V gene lookup returns CDR1 SGHVS and CDR2 FQNEAQ. This CDR3 is built from 15 residues. The V and J ends lost 0 bases and 0 bases respectively, with 6 bases between them.

The chain carries TRBV3-1 (or the pseudogene TRBV3-2) and TRBJ2-5; the D gene is possibly TRBD2 (7 bases). Germline loops: CDR1 LGHDT, CDR2 YNNKEL (reference sequence). The length of the CDR3 is 17 residues. V was pared by 5 bases and J by 3 bases, with 22 bases between. CDR3 coding DNA: TGTGCCAGCAGCTCTCACAGGGACTACGGCTGGGAAGAGACCCAGTACTTC. Encoded protein: CASSSHRDYGWEETQYF.

The genes are TRBV30 and TRBJ1-2, with TRBD1 as a possible D gene (5 bases). V lost 1 base to trimming and J lost 6 bases, with 12 bases between them. The CDR3 sequence is 13 residues long. CDR1 and CDR2 from the germline V gene are GTSNPN and SVGIG (reference sequence). This chain's CDR3 is CAWSGGVGDGYTF. Here the CDR3 DNA reads TGTGCCTGGAGTGGGGGGGTAGGGGATGGCTACACCTTC.

The gene calls are TRBV4-1 and TRBJ2-7; D not certain. V lost 1 base and J lost 4, with 8 bases in between. This CDR3 spans 13 amino acids. The germline V gene has CDR1 MGHRA and CDR2 YSYEKL. The CDR3 coding sequence is TGCGCCAGCAGCCAAGGAGGAGAATACGAGCAGTACTTC. Its translation: CASSQGGEYEQYF.

The chain is built from TRBV27 and TRBJ1-6; D may be TRBD1 (6 bases). Trimming took 0 bases from V and 9 from J, leaving 9 bases between them. Germline CDR1 MNHEY, CDR2 SMNVEV (reference sequence). The CDR3 loop spans 14 amino acids. In DNA, the CDR3 is TGTGCCAGCAGTTTATCACAGGGCGGTTCACCCCTCCACTTT. It yields the protein CASSLSQGGSPLHF.

This chain joins TRBV25-1 and TRBJ2-7; TRBD1 matches 10 bases. Germline V gives CDR1 MGHDK, CDR2 SYGVNS. The CDR3 has 16 amino acids. J lost 0 bases, V lost 7 bases, and 9 bases had no gene match. Here the CDR3 reads CASTLRQGASSYEQYF. CDR3 in DNA: TGTGCCAGCACCCTACGACAGGGGGCGAGCTCCTACGAGCAGTACTTC.

The chain is built from TRBV7-2 and TRBJ2-1; 8 bases line up with TRBD1. The CDR3 totals 16 residues. Germline CDR1 SGHTA, CDR2 FQGNSA. After removal of 0 bases from V and 10 bases from J, the junction contained 11 bases not matched to a gene. CDR3 in amino acids: CASSLAGQGAVREQFF. The DNA of the CDR3 is TGTGCCAGCAGCTTAGCCGGTCAGGGGGCAGTACGGGAGCAGTTCTTC.